Included here is one T cell receptor beta chain sequence, with context. V was pared by 0 bases and J by 2 bases, with 6 bases of the junction left unmatched. The CDR3 sequence is 16 residues long. Germline V gives CDR1 MGHRA, CDR2 YSYEKL. The sample belongs to a study of T cell changes during pregnancy in multiple sclerosis. Sequencing was performed with immunoSEQ multiplex PCR; in TCRdb, only in-frame clones are kept and a portion is missing. The sample lists over 60,000 clones, 90% to 95% occurring once. The sequence was collected from a female donor in good health, enrolled as a control in a pregnancy study. The rearrangement uses TRBV4-1 and TRBJ1-1; 7 bases are shared with TRBD1. Specimen: peripheral blood, collected in the third trimester of pregnancy. CDR3: CASSQDFGQVNTEAFF. CDR3 in DNA: TGCGCCAGCAGCCAAGATTTTGGACAGGTAAACACTGAAGCTTTCTTT.